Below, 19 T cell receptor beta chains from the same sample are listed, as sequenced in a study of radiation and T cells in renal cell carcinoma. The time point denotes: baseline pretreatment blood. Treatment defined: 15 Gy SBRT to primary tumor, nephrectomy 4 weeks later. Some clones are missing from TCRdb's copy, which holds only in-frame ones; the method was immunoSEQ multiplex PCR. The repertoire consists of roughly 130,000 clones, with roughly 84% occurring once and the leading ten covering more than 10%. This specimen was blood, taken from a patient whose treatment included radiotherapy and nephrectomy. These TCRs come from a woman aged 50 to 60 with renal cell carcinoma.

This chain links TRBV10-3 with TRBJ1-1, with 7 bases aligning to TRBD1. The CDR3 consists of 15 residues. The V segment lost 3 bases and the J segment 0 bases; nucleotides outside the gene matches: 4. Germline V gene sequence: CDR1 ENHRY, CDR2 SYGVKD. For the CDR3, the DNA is TGTGCCATCAGTGACCAGACAGGGCTGAACACTGAAGCTTTCTTT. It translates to CAISDQTGLNTEAFF.

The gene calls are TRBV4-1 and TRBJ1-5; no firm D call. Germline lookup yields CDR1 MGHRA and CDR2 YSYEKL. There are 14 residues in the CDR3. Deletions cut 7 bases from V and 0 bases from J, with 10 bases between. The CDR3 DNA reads TGCGCCAGCAAGAACTTAGGTAGCAATCAGCCCCAGCATTTT. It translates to CASKNLGSNQPQHF.

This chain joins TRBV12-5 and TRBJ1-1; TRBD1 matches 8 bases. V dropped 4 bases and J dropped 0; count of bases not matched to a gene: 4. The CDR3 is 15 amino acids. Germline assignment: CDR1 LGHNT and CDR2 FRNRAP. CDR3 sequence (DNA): TGTGCTAGTGGTTCCCGGACAGGGATGAACACTGAAGCTTTCTTT. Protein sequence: CASGSRTGMNTEAFF.

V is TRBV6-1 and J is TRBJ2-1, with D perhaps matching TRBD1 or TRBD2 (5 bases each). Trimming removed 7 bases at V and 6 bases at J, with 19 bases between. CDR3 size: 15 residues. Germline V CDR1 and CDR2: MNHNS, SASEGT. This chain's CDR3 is CASTQRQGEVNEQFF. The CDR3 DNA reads TGTGCCAGCACCCAGCGGCAGGGTGAGGTCAATGAGCAGTTCTTC.

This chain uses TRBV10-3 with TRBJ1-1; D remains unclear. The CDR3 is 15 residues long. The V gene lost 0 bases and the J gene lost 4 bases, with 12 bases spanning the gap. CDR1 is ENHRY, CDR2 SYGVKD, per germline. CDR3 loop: CAISESGNKVTEAFF. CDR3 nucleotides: TGTGCCATCAGTGAGTCGGGGAATAAGGTCACTGAAGCTTTCTTT.

The CDR3 bases are TGCGCCAGCAGCCAAGGGTACGCGGGGGGCAATCAGCCCCAGCATTTT. Protein sequence: CASSQGYAGGNQPQHF. The V call is TRBV4-3, the J call TRBJ1-5; the D gene is possibly TRBD1 (5 bases). The CDR3 covers 16 residues. CDR1 is LGHNA and CDR2 is YSLEER in the germline V gene. V was shortened by 1 base and J by 2 bases, with 12 bases between the two germline ends.

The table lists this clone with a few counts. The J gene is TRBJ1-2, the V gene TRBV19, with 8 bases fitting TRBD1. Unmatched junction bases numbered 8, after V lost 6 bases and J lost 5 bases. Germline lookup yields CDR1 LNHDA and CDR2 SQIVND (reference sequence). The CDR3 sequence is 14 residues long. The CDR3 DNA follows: TGTGCCAGTAGAGAGACAGGGGACTATTATGGCTACACCTTC. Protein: CASRETGDYYGYTF.

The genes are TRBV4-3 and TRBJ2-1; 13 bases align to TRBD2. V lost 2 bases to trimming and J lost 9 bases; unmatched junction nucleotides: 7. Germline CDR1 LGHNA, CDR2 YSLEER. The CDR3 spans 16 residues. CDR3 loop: CASSQQGGLAGSEQFF. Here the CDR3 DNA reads TGCGCCAGCAGCCAACAAGGGGGACTAGCGGGGAGTGAGCAGTTCTTC.

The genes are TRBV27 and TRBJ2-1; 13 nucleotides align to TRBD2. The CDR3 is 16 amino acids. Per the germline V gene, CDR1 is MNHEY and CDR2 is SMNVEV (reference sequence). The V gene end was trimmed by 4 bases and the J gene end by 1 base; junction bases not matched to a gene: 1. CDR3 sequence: CASSWTSGGSYNEQFF. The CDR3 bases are TGTGCCAGCAGTTGGACTAGCGGGGGTTCCTACAATGAGCAGTTCTTC.

Here the CDR3 reads CASSDRWDQPQHF. The CDR3 bases are TGTGCCAGCAGTGACAGGTGGGATCAGCCCCAGCATTTT. The chain employs TRBV6-1 and TRBJ1-5; D is ambiguous. Per germline, CDR1 MNHNS and CDR2 SASEGT. CDR3 length: 13 residues. V lost 3 bases and J lost 5, with 8 bases in between.

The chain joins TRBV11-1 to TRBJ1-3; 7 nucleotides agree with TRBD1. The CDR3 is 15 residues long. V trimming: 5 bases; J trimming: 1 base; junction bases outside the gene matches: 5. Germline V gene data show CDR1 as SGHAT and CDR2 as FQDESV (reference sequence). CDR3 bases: TGTGCCAGCAGCCCGGACAGGTGGTCTGGAAACACCATATATTTT. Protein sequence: CASSPDRWSGNTIYF.

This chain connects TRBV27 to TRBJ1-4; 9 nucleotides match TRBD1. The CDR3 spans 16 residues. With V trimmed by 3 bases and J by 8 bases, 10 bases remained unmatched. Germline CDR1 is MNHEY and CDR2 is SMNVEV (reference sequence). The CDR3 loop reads CASSFLQGAAREKLFF. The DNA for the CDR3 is TGTGCCAGCAGTTTTCTACAGGGGGCCGCTAGGGAAAAACTGTTTTTT.

The CDR3 here is CASSAQATGTALGYGYTF. In nucleotides, the CDR3 is TGTGCCAGCAGCGCCCAAGCTACAGGGACAGCTCTTGGGTATGGCTACACCTTC. This chain uses TRBV9 with TRBJ1-2; TRBD1 agrees at 7 bases. This CDR3 region has 18 residues. Germline CDR1 and CDR2: SGDLS and YYNGEE. V was pared by 3 bases and J by 5 bases, with 19 bases of the junction left unmatched.

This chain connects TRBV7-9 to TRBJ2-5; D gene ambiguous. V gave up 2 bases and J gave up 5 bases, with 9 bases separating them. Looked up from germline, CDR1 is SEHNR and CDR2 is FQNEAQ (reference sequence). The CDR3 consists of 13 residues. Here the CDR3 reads CASSLLGLETQYF. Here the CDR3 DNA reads TGTGCCAGCAGCTTACTTGGATTGGAGACCCAGTACTTC.

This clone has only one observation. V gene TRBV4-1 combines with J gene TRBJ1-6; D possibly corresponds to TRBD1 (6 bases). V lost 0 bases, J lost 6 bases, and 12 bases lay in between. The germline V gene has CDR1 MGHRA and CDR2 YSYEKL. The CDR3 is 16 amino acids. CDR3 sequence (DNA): TGCGCCAGCAGCCAAGATGGCAGGACAGCTAATTCACCCCTCCACTTT. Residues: CASSQDGRTANSPLHF.

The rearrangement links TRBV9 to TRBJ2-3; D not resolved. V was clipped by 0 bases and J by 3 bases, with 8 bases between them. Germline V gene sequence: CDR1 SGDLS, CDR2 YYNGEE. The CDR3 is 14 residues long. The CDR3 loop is CASSVVVATDTQYF. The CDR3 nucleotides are TGTGCCAGCAGCGTAGTGGTAGCAACAGATACGCAGTATTTT.

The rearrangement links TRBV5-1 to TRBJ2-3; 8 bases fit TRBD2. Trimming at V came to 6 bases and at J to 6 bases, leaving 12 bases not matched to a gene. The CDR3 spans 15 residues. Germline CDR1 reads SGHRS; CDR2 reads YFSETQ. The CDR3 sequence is CASIPYGGARDTQYF. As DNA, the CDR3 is TGCGCCAGCATCCCCTACGGGGGGGCCCGGGATACGCAGTATTTT.

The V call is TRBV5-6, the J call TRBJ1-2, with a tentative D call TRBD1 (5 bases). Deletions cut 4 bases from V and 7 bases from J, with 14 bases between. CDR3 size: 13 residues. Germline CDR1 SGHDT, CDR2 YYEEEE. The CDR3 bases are TGTGCCAGCAGCACCGCCGGGACGAGTGGCTACACCTTC. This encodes CASSTAGTSGYTF.

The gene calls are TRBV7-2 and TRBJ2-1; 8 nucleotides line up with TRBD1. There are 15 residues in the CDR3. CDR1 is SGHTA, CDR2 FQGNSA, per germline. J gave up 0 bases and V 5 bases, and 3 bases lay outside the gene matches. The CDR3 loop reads CASSKTGDSYNEQFF. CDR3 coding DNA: TGTGCCAGCAGCAAGACAGGGGACTCCTACAATGAGCAGTTCTTC.